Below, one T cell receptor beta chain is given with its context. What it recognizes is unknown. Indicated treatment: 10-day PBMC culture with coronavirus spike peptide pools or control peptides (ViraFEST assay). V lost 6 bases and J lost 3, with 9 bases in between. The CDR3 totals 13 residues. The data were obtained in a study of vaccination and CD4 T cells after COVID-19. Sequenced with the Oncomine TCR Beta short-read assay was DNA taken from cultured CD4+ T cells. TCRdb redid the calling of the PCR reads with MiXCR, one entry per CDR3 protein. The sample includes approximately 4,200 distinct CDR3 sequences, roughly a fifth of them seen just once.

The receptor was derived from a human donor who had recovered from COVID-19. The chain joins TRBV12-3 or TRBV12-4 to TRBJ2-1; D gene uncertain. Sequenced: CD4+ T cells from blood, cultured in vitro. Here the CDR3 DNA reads TGTGCCAGCAGCCTGAGGTACTACAATGAGCAGTTCTTC. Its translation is CASSLRYYNEQFF.